One and the same sample provided the 2 T cell receptor beta chains below, sequenced in a study of chemoradiotherapy in HPV16-positive cancers. Sequencing was performed with immunoSEQ multiplex PCR; in TCRdb, only in-frame clones are kept and a portion is missing. Of approximately 6,000 clones detected, approximately 73% appear once; the ten largest clones hold about a tenth. Sample collection occurred from a patient who underwent chemoradiotherapy. Receptor source: a human donor with HPV-associated anogenital cancer.

For this clone: Other DNA sequences within the sample encode an identical CDR3. The V gene is TRBV7-2, the J gene TRBJ1-1, with a tentative D call TRBD1 (5 bases). The CDR3 is made up of 13 amino acids. Germline V gene data show CDR1 as SGHTA and CDR2 as FQGNSA. V lost 3 bases to trimming and J lost 5 bases, with 10 bases between them. CDR3 in amino acids: CASSFRGGTEAFF. CDR3 coding DNA: TGTGCCAGCAGCTTTAGGGGAGGGACTGAAGCTTTCTTT. Together with reference TRBV7-2 and TRBJ1-1, the CDR3 gives the full variable domain: GAGVSQSPSNKVTEKGKDVELRCDPISGHTALYWYRQSLGQGLEFLIYFQGNSAPDKSGLPSDRFSAERTGGSVSTLTIQRTQQEDSAVYLCASSFRGGTEAFFGQGTRLTVV.

The V and J genes are TRBV6-6 and TRBJ2-3; perhaps TRBD2 as D (5 bases). The CDR3 totals 13 residues. Trimming took 2 bases from V and 3 from J, leaving 6 bases between them. Germline lookup yields CDR1 MNHNY and CDR2 SVGAGI (reference sequence). CDR3 coding DNA: TGTGCCAGCAGTTACCGGAGGACAGATACGCAGTATTTT. Its protein product is CASSYRRTDTQYF.